This TCR beta chain was identified during a study of T cell repertoires in cytomegalovirus infection. Study-level background: An indication of both CMV infection and matching HLA type came from public TCR beta signatures.

From the reads, TCRdb called clonotypes with MiXCR, one entry per CDR3 protein. The sample includes a few hundred thousand distinct CDR3 sequences, 40% of them seen just once. The CDR3 runs 16 residues. Per germline, CDR1 SQVTM and CDR2 ANQGSEA. V shed 6 bases, J shed 4 bases, and the junction held 14 bases outside the gene matches. The sample holds a few counts of this clonotype. What it recognizes is unknown. The source is a human donor in good health (CMV status not recorded). Some clones in this sample may be carry-over from other donors' samples. The sample was cultured PBMCs, taken from culture after CMV antigen stimulation. This rearrangement joins TRBV29-1 to TRBJ1-1; 10 positions match TRBD1. The CDR3 reads CSVGHLTGGTLTEAFF. CDR3 nucleotide sequence: TGCAGCGTGGGACACTTGACAGGGGGCACGCTCACTGAAGCTTTCTTT.